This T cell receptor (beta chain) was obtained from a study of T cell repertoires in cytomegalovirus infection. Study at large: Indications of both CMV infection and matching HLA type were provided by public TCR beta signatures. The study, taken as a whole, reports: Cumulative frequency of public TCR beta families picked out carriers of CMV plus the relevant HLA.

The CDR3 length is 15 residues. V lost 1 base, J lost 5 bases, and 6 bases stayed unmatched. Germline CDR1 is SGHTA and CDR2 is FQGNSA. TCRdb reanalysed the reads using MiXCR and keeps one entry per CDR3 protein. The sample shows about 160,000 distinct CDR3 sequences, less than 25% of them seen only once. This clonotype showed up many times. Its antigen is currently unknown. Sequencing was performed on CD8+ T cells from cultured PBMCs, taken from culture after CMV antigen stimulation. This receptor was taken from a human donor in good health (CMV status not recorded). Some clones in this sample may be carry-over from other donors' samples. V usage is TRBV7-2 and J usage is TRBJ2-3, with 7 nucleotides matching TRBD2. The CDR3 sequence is CASSLGGTIGDTQYF. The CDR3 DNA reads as TGTGCCAGCAGCTTAGGAGGGACTATCGGAGATACGCAGTATTTT.